This T cell receptor beta chain was found in a study of identical twins listed by TCRdb under 2016. Describing the broader study: TCR alpha and beta repertoires from monozygotic twins, unrelated adults of various ages and cord blood were deep-sequenced to test whether fetal clonotypes persist. To rule out contamination, replicate twin experiments were performed at different times with different library preparation protocols.

In its sample, this clonotype was seen a few times. Its antigen has not been determined. Base qualities were left out, and no much larger clone turns up one base away. Study-level results and caveats: In monozygotic twins, recombination models systematically underestimated out-of-frame TCR alpha sharing, but the models matched the sharing seen between unrelated individuals. Fewer insertions were carried by abundant cord blood beta clonotypes; a weaker similar trend was observed in young adult naive repertoires, while no such trend was observed in memory repertoires. Zero-insertion analyses could be partly confounded by invariant T cells such as MAIT and iNKT, though diverse VJ usage argued against such confounding for most clonotypes. Compared with coincidental sharing between unrelated individuals, an excess of low generation-probability sequences was observed among out-of-frame TCR alpha sequences shared between twins. Because the same donors could not be followed over many years, the conclusions relied on cross-sectional statistical analysis. In beta out-of-frame sequences, excess twin sharing was weaker, because having fewer shared sequences lowered the signal-to-noise ratio.

CDR1 and CDR2 (SNHLY, FYNNEI) derive from the germline V gene. For this chain, trimming is 3 bases at the V end and 0 bases at the J end, and the number of junction bases without a gene match is 8. Including cysteine and phenylalanine, the CDR3 has 17 amino acids. CDR3 DNA only is kept here, 51 bases in frame from base 1. All donors were healthy Caucasians. The twin cohort consisted of three pairs of female monozygotic twins, all aged roughly 18 to 30 years. Positive isolation kits from Invitrogen were used to isolate CD4+ and CD8+ T cell populations. Libraries came from 5' RACE. Data came from an Illumina HiSeq 2000. Template switching added a universal primer binding site, and the final cDNA carried a unique molecular identifier that allowed TCR cDNA molecules to be counted accurately. Specific primers in the conserved constant-segment region were used to synthesize first-strand cDNA for TCR alpha and beta chains. To control for contamination, each cDNA library was double barcoded with a SMART-Mk sample barcode plus Illumina barcodes. TruSeq adapter sequences, together with Illumina sample barcodes, were added in two successive PCR steps. Sequencing of the TCR alpha and beta cDNA libraries was done on the Illumina HiSeq platform using custom primers. Processing in the source paper ran as follows. MiGEC was used to process raw reads and extract unique molecular identifiers, and MiXCR was used to find CDR3 positions. Recombination models were inferred per individual with the repgenHMM and IGoR tools using an EM algorithm. The tcR package in R was used for shared clonotype analysis, with sharing normalized by the product of cloneset sizes. To study raw recombination free of thymic and clonal selection effects, out-of-frame nonproductive sequences were analyzed. TCRdb reprocessing: public reads trimmed at Q25 with fastp, clones called with MiXCR, in-frame beta chains kept. Here each entry gathers all rows of one CDR3 protein and keeps the most common genes and DNA. What appears here as the V and J calls and clone size reflects TCRdb's work, not the paper's. Counted in this sample were fewer than 250,000 distinct CDR3 sequences; 6.5% to 9% of them appeared once. The ten top clones hold 5% to 6% of the sample.

A further study also used this sample, focusing on yellow fever vaccine responses in identical twins. As noted in the second study: According to the authors, in identical twins the way T cells responded to vaccination appeared partly convergent and partly personalized. Focusing on identical twins, the study followed the T cell clones that responded to the vaccine, and did so with precision.

The receptor was isolated from a young woman in good health. The sample taken for sequencing was CD8+ T cells sorted from blood. The chain links TRBV2 with TRBJ2-7, with 10 middle bases fitting TRBD2. The DNA is TGTGCCAGCAGTGATGACCTTAGCGGGAGGTACTCCTACGAGCAGTACTTC. Translated, it reads CASSDDLSGRYSYEQYF. This CDR3, with the reference TRBV2 and TRBJ2-7 proteins standing in past its ends, gives the full variable domain EPEVTQTPSHQVTQMGQEVILRCVPISNHLYFYWYRQILGQKVEFLVSFYNNEISEKSEIFDDQFSVERPDGSNFTLKIRSTKLEDSAMYFCASSDDLSGRYSYEQYFGPGTRLTVT.